This T cell receptor (beta chain) was identified in a study of blood T cell repertoires in COVID-19. The assay was immunoSEQ multiplex PCR, and TCRdb's table has in-frame clones only and misses some. The table has approximately 250,000 clones, around nine tenths seen once. CDR1 and CDR2 (germline): WSHSY, SAAADI. V was clipped by 5 bases and J by 3 bases; unmatched bases: 9. The CDR3 is made up of 16 amino acids. The chain is built from TRBV10-2 and TRBJ1-1; TRBD1 agrees at 10 bases. Sequenced: PBMCs or T cells enriched from blood (not recorded which). The sequence was collected from a woman aged 55-70 years in a cohort exposed to, infected with or recovered from COVID-19 (not recorded which). CDR3 DNA sequence: TGCGCCAGCAGTAGTGGACAGGGGGGGTATGACACTGAAGCTTTCTTT. This sequence encodes CASSSGQGGYDTEAFF.